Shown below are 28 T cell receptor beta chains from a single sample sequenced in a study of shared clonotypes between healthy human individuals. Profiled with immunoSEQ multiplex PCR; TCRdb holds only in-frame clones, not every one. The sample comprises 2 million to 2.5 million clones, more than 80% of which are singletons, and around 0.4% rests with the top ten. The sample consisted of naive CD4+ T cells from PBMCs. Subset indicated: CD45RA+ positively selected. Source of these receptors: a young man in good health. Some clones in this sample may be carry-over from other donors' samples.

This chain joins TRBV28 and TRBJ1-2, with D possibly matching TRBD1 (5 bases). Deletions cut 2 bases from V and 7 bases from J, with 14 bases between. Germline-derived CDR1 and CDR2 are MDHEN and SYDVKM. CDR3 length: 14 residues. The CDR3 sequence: CASSLVGRVSGYTF. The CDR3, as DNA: TGTGCCAGCAGTTTAGTTGGCAGGGTTAGTGGCTACACCTTC.

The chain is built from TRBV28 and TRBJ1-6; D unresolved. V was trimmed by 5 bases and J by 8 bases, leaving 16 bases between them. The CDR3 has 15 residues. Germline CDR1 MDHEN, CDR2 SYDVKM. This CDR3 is CASSPPRRGDSPLHF. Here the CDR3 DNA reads TGTGCCAGCAGTCCACCCCGCCGAGGCGATTCACCCCTCCACTTT.

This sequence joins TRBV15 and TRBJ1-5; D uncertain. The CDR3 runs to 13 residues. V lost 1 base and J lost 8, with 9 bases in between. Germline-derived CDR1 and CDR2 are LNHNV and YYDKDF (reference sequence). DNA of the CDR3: TGTGCCACCAGCAGAGGTCGCGGGGAGCCCCAGCATTTT. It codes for CATSRGRGEPQHF.

CDR3 nucleotide sequence: TGTGCCAGCAGTCCGGAAGTTGGAAGAGGCTATGGCTACACCTTC. Its protein is CASSPEVGRGYGYTF. This rearrangement joins TRBV6-5 to TRBJ1-2; no clear D gene. Deletions cut 5 bases from V and 4 bases from J, with 17 bases between. CDR3 size: 15 residues. Germline lookup yields CDR1 MNHEY and CDR2 SVGAGI.

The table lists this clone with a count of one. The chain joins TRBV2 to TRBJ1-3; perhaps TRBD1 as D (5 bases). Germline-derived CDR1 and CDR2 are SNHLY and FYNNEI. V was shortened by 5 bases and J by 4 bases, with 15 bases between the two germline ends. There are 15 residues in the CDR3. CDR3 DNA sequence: TGTGCCAGCAGTCTAGAGGGGCTAGGAGGAAACACCATATATTTT. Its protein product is CASSLEGLGGNTIYF.

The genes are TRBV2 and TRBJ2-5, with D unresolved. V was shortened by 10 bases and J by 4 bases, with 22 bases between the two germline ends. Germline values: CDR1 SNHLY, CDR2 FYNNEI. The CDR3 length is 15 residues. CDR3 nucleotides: TGTGCCACCAAACCCCGAGGACCTACGGGAGAGACCCAGTACTTC. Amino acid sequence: CATKPRGPTGETQYF. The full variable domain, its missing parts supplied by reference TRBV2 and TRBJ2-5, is EPEVTQTPSHQVTQMGQEVILRCVPISNHLYFYWYRQILGQKVEFLVSFYNNEISEKSEIFDDQFSVERPDGSNFTLKIRSTKLEDSAMYFCATKPRGPTGETQYFGPGTRLLVL.

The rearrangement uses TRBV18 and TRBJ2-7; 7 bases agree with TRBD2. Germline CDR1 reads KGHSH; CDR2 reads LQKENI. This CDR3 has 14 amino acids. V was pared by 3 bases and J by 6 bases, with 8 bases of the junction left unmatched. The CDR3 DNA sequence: TGTGCCAGCTCACCTGGCGGGAGTGTAACCGAGCAGTACTTC. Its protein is CASSPGGSVTEQYF.

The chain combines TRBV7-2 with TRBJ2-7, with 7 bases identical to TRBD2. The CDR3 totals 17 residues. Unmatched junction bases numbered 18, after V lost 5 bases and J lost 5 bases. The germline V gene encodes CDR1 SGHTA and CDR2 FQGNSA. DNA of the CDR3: TGTGCCAGCAGCCCCGTGTTCTGGGGGGGAGGTACCGACGAGCAGTACTTC. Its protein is CASSPVFWGGGTDEQYF.

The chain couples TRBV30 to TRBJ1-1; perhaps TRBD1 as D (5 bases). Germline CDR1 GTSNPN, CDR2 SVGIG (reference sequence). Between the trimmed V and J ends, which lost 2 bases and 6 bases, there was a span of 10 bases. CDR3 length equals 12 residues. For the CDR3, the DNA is TGTGCCTGGAGTCCCGGGACGCCTGAAGCTTTCTTT. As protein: CAWSPGTPEAFF.

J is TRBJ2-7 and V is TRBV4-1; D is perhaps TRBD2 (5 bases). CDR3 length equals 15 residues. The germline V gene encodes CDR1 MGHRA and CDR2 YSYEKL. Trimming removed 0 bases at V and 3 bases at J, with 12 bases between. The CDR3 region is CASSQDMGRGYEQYF. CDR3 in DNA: TGCGCCAGCAGCCAAGATATGGGCCGGGGCTACGAGCAGTACTTC.

The CDR3 DNA sequence: TGTGCCATCAGTGTGCTAGCAACGAGAGAGACCCAGTACTTC. Its protein product is CAISVLATRETQYF. This chain connects TRBV10-3 to TRBJ2-5; possible D gene TRBD2, 5 bases. Germline V gene sequence: CDR1 ENHRY, CDR2 SYGVKD. This CDR3 region has 14 residues. V was trimmed by 4 bases and J by 4 bases, leaving 13 bases between them.

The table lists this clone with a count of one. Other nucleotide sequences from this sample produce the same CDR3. CDR3 coding DNA: TGTGCCAGCAGCCTAGGACTAGCACAAGAGACCCAGTACTTC. Its translation: CASSLGLAQETQYF. The genes are TRBV7-9 and TRBJ2-5; 8 bases align to TRBD2. Germline V CDR1 and CDR2: SEHNR, FQNEAQ (reference sequence). J was trimmed by 2 bases and V by 5 bases; bases with no gene match: 4. This CDR3 has 14 amino acids. Filled out from reference TRBV7-9 and TRBJ2-5, the complete variable domain reads DTGVSQNPRHKITKRGQNVTFRCDPISEHNRLYWYRQTLGQGPEFLTYFQNEAQLEKSRLLSDRFSAERPKGSFSTLEIQRTEQGDSAMYLCASSLGLAQETQYFGPGTRLLVL.

CDR3 region: CASRESSGSRNVQYF. For the CDR3, the DNA is TGTGCCAGTAGAGAATCTAGCGGGAGTCGCAATGTGCAGTACTTC. The chain combines TRBV19 with TRBJ2-7, with 10 bases fitting TRBD2. The J segment lost 9 bases and the V segment lost 6 bases, leaving 14 bases of the junction unmatched. There are 15 residues in the CDR3. Germline loops: CDR1 LNHDA, CDR2 SQIVND (reference sequence).

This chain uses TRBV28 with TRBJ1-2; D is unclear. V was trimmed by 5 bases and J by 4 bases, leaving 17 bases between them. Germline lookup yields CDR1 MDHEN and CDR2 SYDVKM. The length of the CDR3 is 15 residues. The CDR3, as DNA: TGTGCCAGCAGTCCCCGGCCTCGGATAGGCTATGGCTACACCTTC. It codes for CASSPRPRIGYGYTF.

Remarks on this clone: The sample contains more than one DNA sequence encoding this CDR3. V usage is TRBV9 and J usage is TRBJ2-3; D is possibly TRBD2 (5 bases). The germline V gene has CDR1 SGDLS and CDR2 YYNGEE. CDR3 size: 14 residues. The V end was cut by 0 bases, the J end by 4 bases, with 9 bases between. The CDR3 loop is CASSVAGSADTQYF. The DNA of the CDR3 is TGTGCCAGCAGCGTAGCGGGTAGCGCAGATACGCAGTATTTT. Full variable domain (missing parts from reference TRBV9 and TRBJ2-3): DSGVTQTPKHLITATGQRVTLRCSPRSGDLSVYWYQQSLDQGLQFLIQYYNGEERAKGNILERFSAQQFPDLHSELNLSSLELGDSALYFCASSVAGSADTQYFGPGTRLTVL.

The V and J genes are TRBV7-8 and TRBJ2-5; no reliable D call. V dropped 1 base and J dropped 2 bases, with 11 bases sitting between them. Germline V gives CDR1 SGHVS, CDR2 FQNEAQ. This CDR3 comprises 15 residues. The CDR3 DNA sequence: TGTGCCAGCAGCTTAGGTAGATGGAAACAAGAGACCCAGTACTTC. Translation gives CASSLGRWKQETQYF.

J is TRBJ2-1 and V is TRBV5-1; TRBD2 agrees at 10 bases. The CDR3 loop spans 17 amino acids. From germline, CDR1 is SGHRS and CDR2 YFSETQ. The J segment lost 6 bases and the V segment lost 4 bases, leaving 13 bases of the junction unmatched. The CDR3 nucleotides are TGCGCCAGCAGCGTTCTTGGACAAGCGGGAGGGGGCAATGAGCAGTTCTTC. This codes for CASSVLGQAGGGNEQFF.

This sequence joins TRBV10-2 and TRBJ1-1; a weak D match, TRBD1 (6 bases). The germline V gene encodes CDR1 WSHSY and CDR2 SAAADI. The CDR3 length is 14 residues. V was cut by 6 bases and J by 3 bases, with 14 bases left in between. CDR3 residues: CASSVIQGDTEAFF. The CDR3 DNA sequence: TGCGCCAGCAGCGTTATACAGGGAGACACTGAAGCTTTCTTT.

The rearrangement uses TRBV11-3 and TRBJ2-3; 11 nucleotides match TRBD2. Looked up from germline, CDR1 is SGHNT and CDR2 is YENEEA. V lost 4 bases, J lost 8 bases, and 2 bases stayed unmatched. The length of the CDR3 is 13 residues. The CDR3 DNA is TGTGCCAGCAGCTCTGGACTAGCGGGTACGCAGTATTTT. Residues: CASSSGLAGTQYF.

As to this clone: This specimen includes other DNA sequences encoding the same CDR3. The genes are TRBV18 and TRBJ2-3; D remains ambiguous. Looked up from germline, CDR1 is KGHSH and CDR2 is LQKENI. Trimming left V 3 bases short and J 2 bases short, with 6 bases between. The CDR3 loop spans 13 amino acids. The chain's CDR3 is CASSPLNTDTQYF. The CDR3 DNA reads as TGTGCCAGCTCACCCCTCAACACAGATACGCAGTATTTT. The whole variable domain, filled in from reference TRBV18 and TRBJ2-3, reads NAGVMQNPRHLVRRRGQEARLRCSPMKGHSHVYWYRQLPEEGLKFMVYLQKENIIDESGMPKERFSAEFPKEGPSILRIQQVVRGDSAAYFCASSPLNTDTQYFGPGTRLTVL.

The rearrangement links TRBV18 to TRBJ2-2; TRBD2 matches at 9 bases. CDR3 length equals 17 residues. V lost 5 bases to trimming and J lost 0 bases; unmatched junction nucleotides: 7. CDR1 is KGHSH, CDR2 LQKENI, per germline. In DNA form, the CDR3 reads TGTGCCAGCTCAATGGTGGCTAGCGGGACGAACACCGGGGAGCTGTTTTTT. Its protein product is CASSMVASGTNTGELFF.

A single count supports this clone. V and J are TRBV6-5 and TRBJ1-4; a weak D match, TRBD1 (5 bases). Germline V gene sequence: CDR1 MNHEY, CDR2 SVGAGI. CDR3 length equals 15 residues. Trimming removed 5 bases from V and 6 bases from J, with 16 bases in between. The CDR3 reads CASSRPGGDDEKLFF. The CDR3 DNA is TGTGCCAGCAGTCGCCCTGGGGGGGATGATGAAAAACTGTTTTTT.

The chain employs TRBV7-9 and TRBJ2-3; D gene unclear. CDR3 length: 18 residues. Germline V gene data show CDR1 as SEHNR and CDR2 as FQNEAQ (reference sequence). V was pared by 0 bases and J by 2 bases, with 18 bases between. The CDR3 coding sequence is TGTGCCAGCAGCTTAGCCACAGCCCGGGCTTTTCCCACAGATACGCAGTATTTT. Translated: CASSLATARAFPTDTQYF.

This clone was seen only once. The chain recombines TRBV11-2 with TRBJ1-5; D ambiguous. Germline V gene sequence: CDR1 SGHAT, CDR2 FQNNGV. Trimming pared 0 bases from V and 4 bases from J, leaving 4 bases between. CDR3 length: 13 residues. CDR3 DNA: TGTGCCAGCAGCTTAGAGAGAAATCAGCCCCAGCATTTT. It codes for CASSLERNQPQHF. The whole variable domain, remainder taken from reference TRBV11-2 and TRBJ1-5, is EAGVAQSPRYKIIEKRQSVAFWCNPISGHATLYWYQQILGQGPKLLIQFQNNGVVDDSQLPKDRFSAERLKGVDSTLKIQPAKLEDSAVYLCASSLERNQPQHFGDGTRLSIL.

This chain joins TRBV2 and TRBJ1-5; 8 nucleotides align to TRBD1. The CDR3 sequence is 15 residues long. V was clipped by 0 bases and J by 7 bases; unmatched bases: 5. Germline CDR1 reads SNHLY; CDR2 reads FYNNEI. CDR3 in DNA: TGTGCCAGCAGTGAAGCGGACGGACAGGGCCAGCCCCAGCATTTT. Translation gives CASSEADGQGQPQHF. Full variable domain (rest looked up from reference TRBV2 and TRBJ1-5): EPEVTQTPSHQVTQMGQEVILRCVPISNHLYFYWYRQILGQKVEFLVSFYNNEISEKSEIFDDQFSVERPDGSNFTLKIRSTKLEDSAMYFCASSEADGQGQPQHFGDGTRLSIL.

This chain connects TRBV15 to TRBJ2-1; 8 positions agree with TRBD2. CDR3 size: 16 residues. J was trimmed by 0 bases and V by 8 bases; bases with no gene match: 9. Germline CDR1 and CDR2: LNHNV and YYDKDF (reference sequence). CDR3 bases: TGTGCCACCGAACCGGGGGGGGCGCCCTCCTACAATGAGCAGTTCTTC. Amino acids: CATEPGGAPSYNEQFF.

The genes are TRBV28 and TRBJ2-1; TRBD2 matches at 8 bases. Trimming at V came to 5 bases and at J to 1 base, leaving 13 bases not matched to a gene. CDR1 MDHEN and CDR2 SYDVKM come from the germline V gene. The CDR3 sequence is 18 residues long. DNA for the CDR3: TGTGCCAGCAGTCTCAAGGGCCCTAGCGGGTTTTCCTACAATGAGCAGTTCTTC. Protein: CASSLKGPSGFSYNEQFF.

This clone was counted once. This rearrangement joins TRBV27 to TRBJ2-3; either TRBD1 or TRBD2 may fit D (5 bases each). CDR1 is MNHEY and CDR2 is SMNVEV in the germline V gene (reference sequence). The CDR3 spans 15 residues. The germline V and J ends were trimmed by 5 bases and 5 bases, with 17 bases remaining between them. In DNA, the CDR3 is TGTGCCAGCAGTCGTCACCGGGGCCAGGGAGATACGCAGTATTTT. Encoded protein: CASSRHRGQGDTQYF.